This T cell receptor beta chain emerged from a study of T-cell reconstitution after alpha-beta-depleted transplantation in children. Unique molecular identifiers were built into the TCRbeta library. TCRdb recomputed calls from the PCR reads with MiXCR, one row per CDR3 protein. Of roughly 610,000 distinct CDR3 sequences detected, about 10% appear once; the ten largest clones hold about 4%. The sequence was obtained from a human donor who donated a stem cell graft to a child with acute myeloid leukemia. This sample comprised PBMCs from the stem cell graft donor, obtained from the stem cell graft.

In nucleotides, the CDR3 is TGCAGTGCTAGAGTGGGACTAGCGGTTTACAATGAGCAGTTCTTC. Translation: CSARVGLAVYNEQFF. This rearrangement joins TRBV20-1 to TRBJ2-1; 11 nucleotides match TRBD2. With 1 base clipped from V and 4 bases from J, the junction kept 3 bases outside the gene matches. Looked up from germline, CDR1 is DFQATT and CDR2 is SNEGSKA (reference sequence). CDR3 length: 15 amino acids.